One sample yielded the 14 T cell receptor beta chains listed below, sequenced in a study of beta chain features in type 1 diabetes. What these receptors recognize is not known. Study conclusions and caveats: Significant though moderate, a shortening of TCRB CDR3s appeared in all four CD4+ subsets of Type 1 diabetes patients.

What was sequenced were expressed TCRB transcripts, since all of the isolated RNA had been reverse transcribed. Sequencing used immunoSEQ multiplex PCR; TCRdb keeps in-frame clones, though not all of them. This sample has 300,000 or so clones, with less than 15% found just once. The sample consisted of naive CD4+ T cells from blood. These receptors were collected from a woman younger than 35 with type 1 diabetes.

The CDR3 protein is CASSFTGTGRFF. CDR3 DNA: TGTGCCAGCAGCTTTACCGGGACAGGGAGGTTCTTC. V usage is TRBV7-2 and J usage is TRBJ2-1; 9 positions agree with TRBD1. This CDR3 is built from 12 residues. The germline V gene encodes CDR1 SGHTA and CDR2 FQGNSA. V was pared by 3 bases and J by 15 bases, with 6 bases of the junction left unmatched. The variable domain in full, completed from reference TRBV7-2 and TRBJ2-1, reads GAGVSQSPSNKVTEKGKDVELRCDPISGHTALYWYRQSLGQGLEFLIYFQGNSAPDKSGLPSDRFSAERTGGSVSTLTIQRTQQEDSAVYLCASSFTGTGRFFGPGTRLTVL.

The table lists this clone with a few counts. The chain links TRBV29-1 to TRBJ2-2; 7 positions match TRBD1. The trim removed 7 bases at V and 4 bases at J, leaving 21 bases unmatched. The germline CDR1 and CDR2 sequences are SQVTM and ANQGSEA. The CDR3 is 18 residues long. CDR3: CSARQGPPVRELTGELFF. The CDR3 DNA sequence: TGCAGCGCAAGACAGGGCCCCCCAGTCCGCGAACTCACCGGGGAGCTGTTTTTT.

This chain links TRBV28 with TRBJ2-5; 7 bases agree with TRBD2. In germline, CDR1 is MDHEN, CDR2 SYDVKM. The CDR3 totals 16 residues. V was pared by 5 bases and J by 3 bases, with 12 bases of the junction left unmatched. CDR3 loop: CASSRNRGRGEETQYF. CDR3 coding DNA: TGTGCCAGCAGTAGAAACAGAGGACGGGGGGAAGAGACCCAGTACTTC.

This sequence joins TRBV28 and TRBJ2-1; no clear D gene. This CDR3 spans 12 amino acids. The V gene's germline CDR1 is MDHEN and CDR2 SYDVKM. V lost 7 bases and J lost 4, with 8 bases in between. The CDR3, as DNA: TGTGCCAGCACAACGAGGTACAATGAGCAGTTCTTC. Translated: CASTTRYNEQFF.

In this sample, this clone turned up a few times. The V call is TRBV7-9, the J call TRBJ1-1, with 9 bases lining up with TRBD1. Germline trimming cut 6 bases from V and 8 bases from J; bases unmatched to any gene: 4. The V gene's germline CDR1 is SEHNR and CDR2 FQNEAQ (reference sequence). The CDR3 is made up of 12 amino acids. The CDR3 sequence: CASSPGTGEAFF. CDR3 DNA: TGTGCCAGCAGTCCCGGGACAGGGGAAGCTTTCTTT.

This chain uses TRBV19 with TRBJ2-7; D may be TRBD2 (5 bases). V was cut by 6 bases and J by 4 bases, with 19 bases left in between. CDR3 length: 15 residues. CDR1 and CDR2 from the germline V gene are LNHDA and SQIVND (reference sequence). The CDR3 sequence is CASSPLERAPYEQYF. CDR3 nucleotide sequence: TGTGCCAGTAGCCCCCTCGAGAGGGCACCATACGAGCAGTACTTC.

This clone was counted between two and nine times. The chain uses TRBV7-9 and TRBJ1-1; possible D gene TRBD1, 5 bases. The germline V and J ends were trimmed by 5 bases and 8 bases, with 12 bases remaining between them. This CDR3 contains 12 residues. Germline CDR1 is SEHNR and CDR2 is FQNEAQ (reference sequence). The CDR3 DNA sequence: TGTGCCAGCAGCCTGGGACTAGGGGAAGCTTTCTTT. Translated, it gives CASSLGLGEAFF.

This clone was observed a few times. This chain joins TRBV7-9 and TRBJ1-1, with a weak D call TRBD1 (6 bases). Germline assignment: CDR1 SEHNR and CDR2 FQNEAQ (reference sequence). This CDR3 has 14 residues. V shed 6 bases and J shed 2 bases, with 13 bases lying between them. Written as DNA, the CDR3 is TGTGCCAGCAGAACCAGGGGAGCAAACACTGAAGCTTTCTTT. The encoded protein is CASRTRGANTEAFF.

V gene TRBV5-1 combines with J gene TRBJ2-7, with D perhaps matching TRBD2 (6 bases). There are 14 residues in the CDR3. V was cut by 0 bases and J by 6 bases, with 13 bases left in between. Germline V CDR1 and CDR2: SGHRS, YFSETQ. In DNA form, the CDR3 reads TGCGCCAGCAGCTTGGTAGGAGGGGAGGCCGAGCAGTACTTC. Residues: CASSLVGGEAEQYF.

This clone was found once. The J gene is TRBJ1-2, the V gene TRBV4-2; no clear D. Trimming removed 1 base from V and 7 bases from J, with 10 bases in between. CDR1 is LGHNA and CDR2 is YNFKEQ in the germline V gene. The CDR3 is 13 amino acids. In nucleotides, the CDR3 is TGTGCCAGCAGCCAAGGGGAGGGAAGTGGCTACACCTTC. Its protein is CASSQGEGSGYTF.

V and J are TRBV5-1 and TRBJ2-3, with TRBD1 matching 7 bases. Germline-derived CDR1 and CDR2 are SGHRS and YFSETQ. V lost 2 bases, J lost 2 bases, and 11 bases stayed unmatched. The CDR3 extends over 17 amino acids. As DNA, the CDR3 is TGCGCCAGCAGCTTAATCCGGGACAGTGGAACCACAGATACGCAGTATTTT. It encodes CASSLIRDSGTTDTQYF.

The chain carries TRBV7-2 and TRBJ2-3, with 11 positions matching TRBD2. Germline trimming cut 3 bases from V and 2 bases from J; bases unmatched to any gene: 1. Germline CDR1 is SGHTA and CDR2 is FQGNSA. This CDR3 comprises 15 residues. The CDR3: CASSFSGRATDTQYF. CDR3 sequence (DNA): TGTGCCAGCAGCTTTAGCGGGAGGGCCACAGATACGCAGTATTTT.

V gene TRBV7-2 combines with J gene TRBJ2-5, with D perhaps TRBD2 (5 bases). V dropped 1 base and J dropped 3 bases, with 15 bases sitting between them. This CDR3 is built from 16 residues. In germline, CDR1 is SGHTA, CDR2 FQGNSA. The chain's CDR3 is CASSLVSAGKEETQYF. CDR3 in DNA: TGTGCCAGCAGCTTAGTTTCCGCGGGTAAAGAAGAGACCCAGTACTTC.

This chain uses TRBV27 with TRBJ2-7, with D possibly matching TRBD2 (6 bases). The CDR3 loop spans 13 amino acids. CDR1 and CDR2 from the germline V gene are MNHEY and SMNVEV (reference sequence). The ends were cut back, 8 bases at V and 2 bases at J, with 13 bases in the middle. The CDR3 sequence: CASRGTATYEQYF. The CDR3 DNA follows: TGTGCCAGCCGGGGGACCGCAACCTACGAGCAGTACTTC.